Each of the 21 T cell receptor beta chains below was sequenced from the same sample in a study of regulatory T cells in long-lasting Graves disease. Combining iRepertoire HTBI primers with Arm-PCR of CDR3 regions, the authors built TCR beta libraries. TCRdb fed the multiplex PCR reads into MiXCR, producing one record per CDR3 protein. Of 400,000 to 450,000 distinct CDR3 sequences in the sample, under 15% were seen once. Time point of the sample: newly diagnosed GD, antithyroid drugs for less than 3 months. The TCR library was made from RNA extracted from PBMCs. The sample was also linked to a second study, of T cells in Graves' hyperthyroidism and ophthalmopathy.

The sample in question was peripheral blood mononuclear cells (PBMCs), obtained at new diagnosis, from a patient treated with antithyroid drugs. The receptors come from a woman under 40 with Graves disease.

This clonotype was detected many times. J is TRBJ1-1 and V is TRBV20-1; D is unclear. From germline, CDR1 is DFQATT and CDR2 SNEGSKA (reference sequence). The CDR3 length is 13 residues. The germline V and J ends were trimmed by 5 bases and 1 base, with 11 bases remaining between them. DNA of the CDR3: TGCAGTGCTGCCAGCGGAGGGAACACTGAAGCTTTCTTT. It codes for CSAASGGNTEAFF.

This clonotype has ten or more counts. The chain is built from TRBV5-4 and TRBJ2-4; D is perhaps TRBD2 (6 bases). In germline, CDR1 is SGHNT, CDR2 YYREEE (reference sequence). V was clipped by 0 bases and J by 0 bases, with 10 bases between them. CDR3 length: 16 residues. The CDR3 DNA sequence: TGTGCCAGCAGCTTGGGGGGGGAACTAGCCAAAAACATTCAGTACTTC. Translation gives CASSLGGELAKNIQYF.

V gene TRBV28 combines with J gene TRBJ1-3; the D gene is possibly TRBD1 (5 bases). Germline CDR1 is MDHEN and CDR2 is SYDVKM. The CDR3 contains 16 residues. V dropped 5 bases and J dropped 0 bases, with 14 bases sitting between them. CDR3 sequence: CASSRVSGSSGNTIYF. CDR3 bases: TGTGCCAGCAGTCGGGTATCAGGGAGCTCTGGAAACACCATATATTTT. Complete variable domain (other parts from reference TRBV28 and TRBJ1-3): DVKVTQSSRYLVKRTGEKVFLECVQDMDHENMFWYRQDPGLGLRLIYFSYDVKMKEKGDIPEGYSVSREKKERFSLILESASTNQTSMYLCASSRVSGSSGNTIYFGEGSWLTVV.

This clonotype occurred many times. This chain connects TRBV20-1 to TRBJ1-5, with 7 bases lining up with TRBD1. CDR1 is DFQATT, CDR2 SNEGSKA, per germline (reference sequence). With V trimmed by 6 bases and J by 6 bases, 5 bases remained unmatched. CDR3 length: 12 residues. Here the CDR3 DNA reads TGCAGTGCCGCGACAGGGCGTCAGCCCCAGCATTTT. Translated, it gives CSAATGRQPQHF.

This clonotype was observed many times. Written as DNA, the CDR3 is TGCAGTGCCCGACTAGCGGGAGTAGGGGAGCAGTACTTC. It yields the protein CSARLAGVGEQYF. This chain connects TRBV20-1 to TRBJ2-7; 12 bases line up with TRBD2. This CDR3 comprises 13 residues. J gave up 7 bases and V 6 bases, and 7 bases lay outside the gene matches. CDR1 and CDR2 from the germline V gene are DFQATT and SNEGSKA (reference sequence).

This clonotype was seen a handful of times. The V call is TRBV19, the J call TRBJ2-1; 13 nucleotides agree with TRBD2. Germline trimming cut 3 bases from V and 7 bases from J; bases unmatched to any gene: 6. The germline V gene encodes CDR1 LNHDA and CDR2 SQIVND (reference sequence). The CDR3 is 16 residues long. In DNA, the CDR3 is TGTGCCAGTAGTATCATCGGACTAGCGGGAGAGAATGAGCAGTTCTTC. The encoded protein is CASSIIGLAGENEQFF. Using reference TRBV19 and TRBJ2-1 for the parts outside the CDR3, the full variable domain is DGGITQSPKYLFRKEGQNVTLSCEQNLNHDAMYWYRQDPGQGLRLIYYSQIVNDFQKGDIAEGYSVSREKKESFPLTVTSAQKNPTAFYLCASSIIGLAGENEQFFGPGTRLTVL.

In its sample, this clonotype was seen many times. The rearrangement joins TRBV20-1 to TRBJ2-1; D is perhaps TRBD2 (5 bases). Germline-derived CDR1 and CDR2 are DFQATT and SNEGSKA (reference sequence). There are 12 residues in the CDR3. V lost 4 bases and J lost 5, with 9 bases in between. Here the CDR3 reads CSAIASNNEQFF. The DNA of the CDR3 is TGCAGTGCTATAGCGAGCAACAATGAGCAGTTCTTC.

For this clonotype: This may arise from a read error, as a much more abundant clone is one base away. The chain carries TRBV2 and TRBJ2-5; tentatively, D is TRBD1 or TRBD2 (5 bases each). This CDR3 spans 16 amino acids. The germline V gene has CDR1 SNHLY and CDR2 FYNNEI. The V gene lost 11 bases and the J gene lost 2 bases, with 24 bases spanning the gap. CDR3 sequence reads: CAGTLARGLGQETQYF. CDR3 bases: TGTGCCGGCACCTTAGCTCGGGGCCTAGGTCAAGAGACCCAGTACTTC.

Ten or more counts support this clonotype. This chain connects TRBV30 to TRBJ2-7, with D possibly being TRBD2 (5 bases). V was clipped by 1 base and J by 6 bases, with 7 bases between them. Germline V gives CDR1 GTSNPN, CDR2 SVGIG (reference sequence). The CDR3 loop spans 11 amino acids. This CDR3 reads CAWSAAGEQYF. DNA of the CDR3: TGTGCCTGGAGTGCCGCGGGCGAGCAGTACTTC.

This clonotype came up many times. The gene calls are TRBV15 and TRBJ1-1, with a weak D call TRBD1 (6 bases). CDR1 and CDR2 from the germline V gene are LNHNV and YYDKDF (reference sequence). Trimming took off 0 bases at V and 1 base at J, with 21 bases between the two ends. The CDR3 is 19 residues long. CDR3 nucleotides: TGTGCCACCAGCAGAGATCTCGTTACGATGCGGACAGAGAACACTGAAGCTTTCTTT. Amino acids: CATSRDLVTMRTENTEAFF.

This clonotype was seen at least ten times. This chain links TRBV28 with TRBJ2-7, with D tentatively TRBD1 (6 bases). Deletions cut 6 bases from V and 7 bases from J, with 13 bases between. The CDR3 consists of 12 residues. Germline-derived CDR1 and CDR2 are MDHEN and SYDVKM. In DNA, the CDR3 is TGTGCCAGCAGCTTACAGGGTCGTGAGCAGTACTTC. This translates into CASSLQGREQYF.

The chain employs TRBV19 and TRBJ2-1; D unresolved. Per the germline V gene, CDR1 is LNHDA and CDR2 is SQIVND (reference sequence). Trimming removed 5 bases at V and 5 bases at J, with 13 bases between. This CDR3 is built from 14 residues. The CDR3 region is CASSAYEVHNEQFF. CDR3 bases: TGTGCCAGTAGTGCGTACGAGGTCCACAATGAGCAGTTCTTC.

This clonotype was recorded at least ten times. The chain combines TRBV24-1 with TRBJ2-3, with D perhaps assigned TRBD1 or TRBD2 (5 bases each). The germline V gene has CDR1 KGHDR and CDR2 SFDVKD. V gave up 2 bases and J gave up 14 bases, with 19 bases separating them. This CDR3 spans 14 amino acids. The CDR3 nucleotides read TGTGCCACCAGTGATTCCCCCTCCGGGACCGCGTCGTATTTT. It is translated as CATSDSPSGTASYF.

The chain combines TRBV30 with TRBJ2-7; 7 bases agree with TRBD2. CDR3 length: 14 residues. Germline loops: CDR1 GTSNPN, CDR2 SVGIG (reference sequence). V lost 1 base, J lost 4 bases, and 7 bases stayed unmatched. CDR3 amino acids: CAWSGLWREYEQYF. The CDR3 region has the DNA TGTGCCTGGAGTGGCCTGTGGCGGGAGTACGAGCAGTACTTC.

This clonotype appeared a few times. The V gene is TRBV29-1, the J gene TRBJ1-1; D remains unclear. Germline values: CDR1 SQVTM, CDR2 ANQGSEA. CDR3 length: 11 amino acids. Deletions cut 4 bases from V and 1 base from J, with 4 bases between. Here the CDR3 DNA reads TGCAGCGTTGCTCCGAACACTGAAGCTTTCTTT. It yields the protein CSVAPNTEAFF.

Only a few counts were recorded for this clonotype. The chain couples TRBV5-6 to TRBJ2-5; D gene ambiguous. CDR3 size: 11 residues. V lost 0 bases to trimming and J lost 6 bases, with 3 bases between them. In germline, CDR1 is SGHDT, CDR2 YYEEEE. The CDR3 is CASSLAQTQYF. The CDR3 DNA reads TGTGCCAGCAGCTTGGCTCAGACCCAGTACTTC.

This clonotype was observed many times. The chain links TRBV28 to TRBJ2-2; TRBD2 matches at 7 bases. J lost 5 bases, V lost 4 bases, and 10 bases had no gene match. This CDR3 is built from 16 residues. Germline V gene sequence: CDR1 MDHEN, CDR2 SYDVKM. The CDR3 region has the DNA TGTGCCAGCAGTTCGTTTGGGGAGGGAAAAACCGGGGAGCTGTTTTTT. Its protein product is CASSSFGEGKTGELFF.

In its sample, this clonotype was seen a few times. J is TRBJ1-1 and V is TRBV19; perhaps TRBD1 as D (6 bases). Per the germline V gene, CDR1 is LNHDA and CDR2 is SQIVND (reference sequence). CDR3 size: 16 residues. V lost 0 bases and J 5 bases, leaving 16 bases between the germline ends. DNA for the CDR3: TGTGCCAGTAGTATAGATCTCTCGCAAGGGGGAACTGAAGCTTTCTTT. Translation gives CASSIDLSQGGTEAFF.

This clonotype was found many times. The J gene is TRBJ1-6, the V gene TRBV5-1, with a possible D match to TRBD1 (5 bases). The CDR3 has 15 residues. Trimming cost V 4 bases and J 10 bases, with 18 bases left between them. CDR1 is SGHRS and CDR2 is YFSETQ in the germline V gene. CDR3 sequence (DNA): TGCGCCAGCAGCCGGGAGGGGCCAGGGCACTCACCCCTCCACTTT. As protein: CASSREGPGHSPLHF.

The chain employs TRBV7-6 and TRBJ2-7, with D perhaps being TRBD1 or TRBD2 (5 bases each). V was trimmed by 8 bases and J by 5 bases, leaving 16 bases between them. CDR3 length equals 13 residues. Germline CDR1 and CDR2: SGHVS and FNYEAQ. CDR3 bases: TGTGCCAGCCTCGGTCCGGGACGGGACGAGCAGTACTTC. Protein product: CASLGPGRDEQYF.

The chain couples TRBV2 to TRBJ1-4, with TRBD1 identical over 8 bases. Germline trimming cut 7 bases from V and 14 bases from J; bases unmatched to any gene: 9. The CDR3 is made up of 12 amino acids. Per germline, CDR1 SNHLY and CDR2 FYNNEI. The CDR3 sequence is CASKKPGQDLFF. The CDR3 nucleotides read TGTGCCAGCAAAAAACCGGGACAGGACCTGTTTTTT.